The 31 T cell receptor beta chains below all came from one sample that was sequenced in a study of graft-versus-host responses after intestinal transplantation. The antigens these receptors bind are not known. Profiling relied on immunoSEQ multiplex PCR, and the TCRdb table lists in-frame clones only, not all of them. Of 100,000 to 120,000 clones in the sample, roughly 93% were seen once. The sample here was unstimulated CD8+ T cells sorted from spleen or lymph node cells, taken before intestinal transplant. The origin of the receptors is a human donor who received an intestinal transplant.

This clone came up once. The chain couples TRBV30 to TRBJ1-2, with 8 bases identical to TRBD1. Losses at the gene ends were 4 bases for V and 4 bases for J; bases not matched to a gene: 8. The CDR3 is 14 amino acids. The V gene's germline CDR1 is GTSNPN and CDR2 SVGIG (reference sequence). The chain's CDR3 is CAWTKTGEGYGYTF. The CDR3 nucleotides read TGTGCCTGGACCAAGACAGGGGAAGGCTATGGCTACACCTTC.

The chain couples TRBV7-3 to TRBJ2-1; TRBD2 matches at 11 bases. After removal of 3 bases from V and 6 bases from J, the junction contained 4 bases not matched to a gene. The CDR3 spans 15 residues. Germline assignment: CDR1 SGHTA and CDR2 FQGTGA. As DNA, the CDR3 is TGTGCCAGCAGCTTCGGACTAGCGGGCTTCAATGAGCAGTTCTTC. This translates into CASSFGLAGFNEQFF.

Here the CDR3 DNA reads TGCAGCGTTCCACCAGCCCAGGGTACCGGGGAGCTGTTTTTT. It specifies CSVPPAQGTGELFF. This sequence joins TRBV29-1 and TRBJ2-2; a possible D gene is TRBD1 (5 bases). Germline V gives CDR1 SQVTM, CDR2 ANQGSEA. The ends were cut back, 5 bases at V and 5 bases at J, with 15 bases in the middle. This CDR3 region has 14 residues.

V is TRBV7-8 and J is TRBJ1-3; D perhaps matches TRBD1 (6 bases). V was pared by 4 bases and J by 4 bases, with 20 bases between. CDR1 is SGHVS, CDR2 FQNEAQ, per germline. CDR3 length: 17 residues. CDR3 in DNA: TGTGCCAGCAGCTGGGGGCCGGGGCTACCGATCGGAAACACCATATATTTT. Its protein is CASSWGPGLPIGNTIYF.

This CDR3 is CSVGTGVQYEQYF. CDR3 nucleotides: TGCAGCGTGGGTACAGGGGTCCAGTACGAGCAGTACTTC. The J gene is TRBJ2-7, the V gene TRBV29-1; 7 nucleotides line up with TRBD1. Trimming at V came to 6 bases and at J to 4 bases, leaving 9 bases not matched to a gene. The CDR3 runs to 13 residues. Germline V CDR1 and CDR2: SQVTM, ANQGSEA.

The chain has TRBV30 and TRBJ2-7; no clear D gene. The V end was cut by 4 bases, the J end by 3 bases, with 13 bases between. The CDR3 has 13 amino acids. CDR1 and CDR2 from the germline V gene are GTSNPN and SVGIG (reference sequence). CDR3 coding DNA: TGTGCCTGGACGGACCAATCCGACTACGAGCAGTACTTC. Translating it yields CAWTDQSDYEQYF.

This chain links TRBV11-2 with TRBJ1-2, with TRBD1 matching over 9 bases. Trimming cost V 5 bases and J 8 bases; bases outside gene matches: 6. Germline V CDR1 and CDR2: SGHAT, FQNNGV. CDR3 size: 13 residues. The CDR3 DNA reads TGTGCCAGCAGCCTATGGACAGGGGAAGGCTACACCTTC. Its translation: CASSLWTGEGYTF. Supplemented by reference TRBV11-2 and TRBJ1-2, the full variable domain reads EAGVAQSPRYKIIEKRQSVAFWCNPISGHATLYWYQQILGQGPKLLIQFQNNGVVDDSQLPKDRFSAERLKGVDSTLKIQPAKLEDSAVYLCASSLWTGEGYTFGSGTRLTVV.

This rearrangement joins TRBV18 to TRBJ2-1; TRBD2 matches 8 bases. The CDR3 covers 13 residues. V lost 0 bases, J lost 10 bases, and 2 bases stayed unmatched. The germline CDR1 and CDR2 sequences are KGHSH and LQKENI. This CDR3 reads CASSPPGGGEQFF. The CDR3 DNA reads TGTGCCAGCTCACCACCCGGGGGGGGAGAGCAGTTCTTC.

The J gene is TRBJ1-1, the V gene TRBV19; 11 bases agree with TRBD1. Germline lookup yields CDR1 LNHDA and CDR2 SQIVND (reference sequence). The CDR3 sequence is 13 residues long. The J segment lost 9 bases and the V segment lost 6 bases, leaving 6 bases of the junction unmatched. The CDR3 coding sequence is TGTGCCAGTAGGGGACAGGGGGGGTTCAAAGCTTTCTTT. Translated, it gives CASRGQGGFKAFF.

The chain recombines TRBV6-1 with TRBJ1-2; no clear D gene. This CDR3 has 13 amino acids. Looked up from germline, CDR1 is MNHNS and CDR2 is SASEGT. V lost 4 bases to trimming and J lost 4 bases, with 10 bases between them. CDR3 nucleotide sequence: TGTGCCAGCAGTGGTATCCGGACCTATGGCTACACCTTC. It specifies CASSGIRTYGYTF.

The chain has TRBV6-5 and TRBJ2-7; D may be TRBD1 or TRBD2 (5 bases each). CDR1 MNHEY and CDR2 SVGAGI come from the germline V gene. V gave up 2 bases and J gave up 4 bases, with 12 bases separating them. The CDR3 runs to 14 residues. The CDR3 region is CASSYAGAAYEQYF. Here the CDR3 DNA reads TGTGCCAGCAGTTACGCCGGGGCGGCGTACGAGCAGTACTTC.

The chain carries TRBV5-4 and TRBJ2-3; D gene uncertain. Germline CDR1 and CDR2: SGHNT and YYREEE (reference sequence). V was shortened by 1 base and J by 3 bases, with 3 bases between the two germline ends. This CDR3 region has 12 residues. DNA of the CDR3: TGTGCCAGCAGCTTGATAACAGATACGCAGTATTTT. Translation: CASSLITDTQYF.

The V and J genes are TRBV2 and TRBJ2-2; D may match TRBD1 or TRBD2 (5 bases each). The CDR3 runs 15 residues. From germline, CDR1 is SNHLY and CDR2 FYNNEI. Between the trimmed V and J ends, which lost 0 bases and 5 bases, there was a span of 10 bases. CDR3 loop: CASSEAPGRTGELFF. The DNA of the CDR3 is TGTGCCAGCAGTGAAGCCCCAGGGAGAACCGGGGAGCTGTTTTTT.

The CDR3 reads CASSGGKETQYF. Written as DNA, the CDR3 is TGTGCCAGCAGCGGGGGGAAAGAGACCCAGTACTTC. J is TRBJ2-5 and V is TRBV9; D may correspond to TRBD1 or TRBD2 (5 bases each). Germline CDR1 reads SGDLS; CDR2 reads YYNGEE. The V gene lost 3 bases and the J gene lost 3 bases, with 6 bases spanning the gap. This CDR3 region has 12 residues. Full variable domain (outside the CDR3, taken from reference TRBV9 and TRBJ2-5): DSGVTQTPKHLITATGQRVTLRCSPRSGDLSVYWYQQSLDQGLQFLIQYYNGEERAKGNILERFSAQQFPDLHSELNLSSLELGDSALYFCASSGGKETQYFGPGTRLLVL.

This sequence joins TRBV7-2 and TRBJ1-1; tentative D call: TRBD1 (6 bases). Germline V gene lookup returns CDR1 SGHTA and CDR2 FQGNSA. The CDR3 contains 14 residues. The V and J ends lost 4 bases and 4 bases respectively, with 13 bases between them. This chain's CDR3 is CASSYREGSTEAFF. For the CDR3, the DNA is TGTGCCAGCAGCTACAGGGAGGGGAGCACTGAAGCTTTCTTT.

The V call is TRBV4-1, the J call TRBJ2-1; no reliable D call. The CDR3 has 14 amino acids. Germline V gives CDR1 MGHRA, CDR2 YSYEKL. Trimming left V 0 bases short and J 4 bases short, with 7 bases between. The CDR3 loop is CASSQEDAYNEQFF. CDR3 coding DNA: TGCGCCAGCAGCCAAGAGGACGCTTACAATGAGCAGTTCTTC.

The V gene is TRBV9, the J gene TRBJ2-2; 9 bases match TRBD2. This CDR3 has 19 residues. Germline V CDR1 and CDR2: SGDLS, YYNGEE. Losses at the gene ends were 0 bases for V and 1 base for J; bases not matched to a gene: 10. The CDR3 sequence: CASSVGKGTSSLNTGELFF. The DNA of the CDR3 is TGTGCCAGCAGCGTAGGGAAAGGGACTAGCTCCTTGAACACCGGGGAGCTGTTTTTT.

The CDR3 sequence: CASSPRASGAGELFF. CDR3 bases: TGCGCCAGCAGTCCCCGGGCCTCCGGGGCCGGGGAGCTGTTTTTT. The rearrangement joins TRBV5-1 to TRBJ2-2; TRBD2 might be the D (5 bases). The germline V gene encodes CDR1 SGHRS and CDR2 YFSETQ. The CDR3 runs to 15 residues. The V and J ends lost 5 bases and 6 bases respectively, with 17 bases between them.

The V call is TRBV7-9, the J call TRBJ2-5; a possible D gene is TRBD1 (7 bases). Trimming pared 4 bases from V and 5 bases from J, leaving 17 bases between. The CDR3 spans 15 residues. CDR1 and CDR2 from the germline V gene are SEHNR and FQNEAQ (reference sequence). In DNA, the CDR3 is TGTGCCAGCAGCTCAGGCGCATCAGGGGGGGAGACCCAGTACTTC. This codes for CASSSGASGGETQYF.

In DNA form, the CDR3 reads TGTGCCAGCAGTTTATTTCACAGGGGCGAAGAGACCCAGTACTTC. Amino acids: CASSLFHRGEETQYF. The chain is built from TRBV28 and TRBJ2-5; 7 bases are a match to TRBD1. CDR3 length: 15 residues. Germline CDR1 MDHEN, CDR2 SYDVKM. V lost 1 base to trimming and J lost 3 bases; unmatched junction nucleotides: 5.

Notes on this clone: The germline gene is not matched at one end of the junction; a read error may be the cause. The rearrangement uses TRBV15 and TRBJ2-1; the D call may be TRBD1 or TRBD2 (5 bases each). Germline loops: CDR1 LNHNV, CDR2 YYDKDF (reference sequence). The CDR3 extends over 16 amino acids. DNA of the CDR3: TGTGCCACCAGCGGAGAGCTAGCTCCCCTGGGGGATGAGCAGTTCTTC. Translating it yields CATSGELAPLGDEQFF.

This chain connects TRBV2 to TRBJ1-1, with TRBD1 as a possible D gene (5 bases). The CDR3 runs 14 residues. The germline V gene has CDR1 SNHLY and CDR2 FYNNEI. Trimming cost V 2 bases and J 0 bases, with 7 bases left between them. The DNA of the CDR3 is TGTGCCAGCAGTGAACGGGGCATGAACACTGAAGCTTTCTTT. It is translated as CASSERGMNTEAFF.

The V gene is TRBV19, the J gene TRBJ1-3, with unresolved D. The CDR3 spans 13 residues. The V and J ends lost 7 bases and 0 bases respectively, with 7 bases between them. CDR1 LNHDA and CDR2 SQIVND come from the germline V gene (reference sequence). Written as DNA, the CDR3 is TGTGCCAGTAAAACGGACTCTGGAAACACCATATATTTT. It encodes CASKTDSGNTIYF.

The chain has TRBV27 and TRBJ2-7, with D possibly being TRBD1 or TRBD2 (5 bases each). Germline V CDR1 and CDR2: MNHEY, SMNVEV (reference sequence). The CDR3 runs 14 residues. V was clipped by 2 bases and J by 7 bases, with 15 bases between them. CDR3 DNA sequence: TGTGCCAGCAGTTTACAGATCCTTGGGGGAGAGCAGTACTTC. Its protein product is CASSLQILGGEQYF.

The rearrangement joins TRBV29-1 to TRBJ2-3, with D perhaps TRBD2 (5 bases). V lost 0 bases, J lost 1 base, and 14 bases lay in between. Germline V gives CDR1 SQVTM, CDR2 ANQGSEA. This CDR3 has 16 amino acids. The CDR3 spells CSVEEVGRLRTDTQYF. The CDR3 DNA sequence: TGCAGCGTTGAAGAAGTGGGCAGACTACGCACAGATACGCAGTATTTT.

The V call is TRBV7-9, the J call TRBJ2-3, with 10 bases aligning to TRBD2. Unmatched junction bases numbered 9, after V lost 5 bases and J lost 4 bases. This CDR3 has 16 residues. The germline V gene encodes CDR1 SEHNR and CDR2 FQNEAQ (reference sequence). CDR3 nucleotide sequence: TGTGCCAGCAGCCAATGGACTAGCGGAGATCCAGATACGCAGTATTTT. This gives the protein CASSQWTSGDPDTQYF.

The J gene is TRBJ2-5, the V gene TRBV15; tentative D call: TRBD1 (6 bases). The V gene lost 3 bases and the J gene lost 5 bases, with 13 bases spanning the gap. The germline gives CDR1 LNHNV, CDR2 YYDKDF (reference sequence). CDR3 length equals 14 residues. The CDR3: CATSSPTRGETQYF. Here the CDR3 DNA reads TGTGCCACCAGCAGCCCCACTAGGGGGGAGACCCAGTACTTC.

CDR3 sequence: CASSLSRTGVWEQYF. For the CDR3, the DNA is TGTGCCAGCAGTTTATCTCGGACAGGGGTGTGGGAGCAGTACTTC. The chain has TRBV27 and TRBJ2-7, with TRBD1 matching 9 bases. J lost 7 bases, V lost 0 bases, and 7 bases had no gene match. Germline V gives CDR1 MNHEY, CDR2 SMNVEV (reference sequence). The CDR3 is 15 residues long.

This clone has a single count. V and J are TRBV7-9 and TRBJ2-3; D gene uncertain. V shed 2 bases and J shed 5 bases, with 8 bases lying between them. The CDR3 totals 13 residues. In germline, CDR1 is SEHNR, CDR2 FQNEAQ (reference sequence). CDR3 sequence reads: CASSLLGEDTQYF. The CDR3 DNA reads as TGTGCCAGCAGCTTACTCGGCGAAGATACGCAGTATTTT. Based on the CDR3 plus reference TRBV7-9 and TRBJ2-3, the full variable domain is DTGVSQNPRHKITKRGQNVTFRCDPISEHNRLYWYRQTLGQGPEFLTYFQNEAQLEKSRLLSDRFSAERPKGSFSTLEIQRTEQGDSAMYLCASSLLGEDTQYFGPGTRLTVL.

J is TRBJ1-5 and V is TRBV6-1, with D hard to call. The germline V gene has CDR1 MNHNS and CDR2 SASEGT. This CDR3 is built from 13 residues. Trimming left V 6 bases short and J 1 base short, with 7 bases between. The CDR3 sequence: CASREASNQPQHF. DNA for the CDR3: TGTGCCAGCAGGGAGGCGAGCAATCAGCCCCAGCATTTT.

The V and J genes are TRBV16 and TRBJ2-1; 7 bases align to TRBD1. Trimming took 3 bases from V and 7 from J; bases not matched to a gene: 9. The CDR3 covers 15 residues. The germline V gene encodes CDR1 KGHSY and CDR2 FQNENV. The CDR3 DNA follows: TGTGCCAGCAGCCAGGGAGCGACAGGGTGGAATGAGCAGTTCTTC. Translating it yields CASSQGATGWNEQFF.